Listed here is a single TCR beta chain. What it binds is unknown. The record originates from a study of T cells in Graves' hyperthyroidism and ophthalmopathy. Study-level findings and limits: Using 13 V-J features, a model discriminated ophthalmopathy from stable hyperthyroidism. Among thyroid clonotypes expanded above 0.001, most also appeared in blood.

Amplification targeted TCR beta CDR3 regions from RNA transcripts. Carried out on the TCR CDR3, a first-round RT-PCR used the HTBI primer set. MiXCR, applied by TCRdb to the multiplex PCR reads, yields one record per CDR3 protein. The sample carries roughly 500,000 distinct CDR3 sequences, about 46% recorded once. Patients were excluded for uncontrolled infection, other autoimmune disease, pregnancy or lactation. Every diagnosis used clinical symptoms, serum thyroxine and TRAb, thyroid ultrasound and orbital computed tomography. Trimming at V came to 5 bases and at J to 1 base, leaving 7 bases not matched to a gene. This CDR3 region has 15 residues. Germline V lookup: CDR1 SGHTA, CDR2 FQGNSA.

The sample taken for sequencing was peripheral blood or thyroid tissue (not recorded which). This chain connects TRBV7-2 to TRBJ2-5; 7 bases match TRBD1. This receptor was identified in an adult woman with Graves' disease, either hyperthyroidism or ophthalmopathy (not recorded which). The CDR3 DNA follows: TGTGCCAGCAGCGTCACGACAGGGTTCCAAGAGACCCAGTACTTC. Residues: CASSVTTGFQETQYF.